Listed below are T cell receptor beta chains from one sample, sequenced in a study of shared clonotypes between healthy human individuals. The assay was immunoSEQ multiplex PCR, and TCRdb's table has in-frame clones only and misses some. The data contain some 1,900,000 clones, just under 95% of them singletons. Sequencing used naive CD8+ T cells sorted from blood. These receptors originate from a man younger than 35 in good health. Both conserved end residues are part of each CDR3. D genes are given only for firm matches. A clone size is listed for some rows: how often the clone was seen (once, few, many), or a class if it is expanded.

j_call,clone_size,d_call,v_call,cdr3_aa,cdr3_nt
TRBJ2-5,-,-,TRBV30,CAWSYDSEETQYF,TGTGCCTGGAGTTACGACAGCGAAGAGACCCAGTACTTC
TRBJ1-1,once,-,TRBV27,CASVGWTEAFF,TGTGCCAGCGTCGGTTGGACTGAAGCTTTCTTT
TRBJ2-7,once,-,TRBV28,CASSHDSYEQYF,TGTGCCAGCAGCCACGACTCCTACGAGCAGTACTTC
TRBJ1-4,-,-,TRBV6-6,CASSRTTNEKLFF,TGTGCCAGCAGTCGGACAACTAATGAAAAACTGTTTTTT
TRBJ1-1,-,-,TRBV7-9,CASSLEGSHTEAFF,TGTGCCAGCAGCTTAGAGGGTTCCCACACTGAAGCTTTCTTT
TRBJ1-1,-,-,TRBV6-1,CASREVGLVNTEAFF,TGTGCCAGCAGGGAAGTGGGTTTAGTGAACACTGAAGCTTTCTTT
TRBJ1-6,-,-,TRBV2,CASSQGGLGSPLHF,TGTGCCAGCAGCCAAGGGGGGCTGGGGTCACCCCTCCACTTT
TRBJ2-5,-,TRBD1,TRBV9,CASSVWTGMGQETQYF,TGTGCCAGCAGCGTATGGACAGGGATGGGGCAAGAGACCCAGTACTTC
TRBJ2-5,once,-,TRBV4-1,CASSQGGRWETQYF,TGCGCCAGCAGCCAAGGGGGCCGGTGGGAGACCCAGTACTTC
TRBJ2-2,-,-,TRBV6-5,CASSFDKRELFF,TGTGCCAGCAGTTTCGACAAACGGGAGCTGTTTTTT
TRBJ2-7,-,TRBD1,TRBV7-6,CASSPGQGSSYEQYF,TGTGCCAGCAGTCCCGGACAGGGAAGCTCCTACGAGCAGTACTTC